Listed below are T cell receptor beta chains from one sample, sequenced in a study of T cell repertoires in cytomegalovirus infection. Each CDR3 protein gets one entry after TCRdb re-called the reads with MiXCR. The sample yields roughly 190,000 distinct CDR3 sequences, nearly 9.5% seen once. The sample comprised PBMCs. The receptors were gathered from a human donor in good health (CMV status not recorded). Some clones in this sample may be carry-over from other donors' samples. CDR3s include the opening cysteine and the closing phenylalanine or tryptophan. The order of the fields is V gene, J gene, CDR3 protein.

>TRBV7-9|TRBJ1-2
CASSLTDYGYTF
>TRBV4-1|TRBJ2-4
CASSHKSIQYF
>TRBV29-1|TRBJ1-2
CSVVSGQGARFGYTF
>TRBV24-1|TRBJ2-1
CATSDPGLAGGHYNEQFF
>TRBV27|TRBJ1-2
CASSLSTGTGFYGYTF
>TRBV20-1|TRBJ2-3
CSAMGTSVGDTQYF
>TRBV19|TRBJ1-1
CASSPRQGWLNTEAFF
>TRBV6-2/TRBV6-3|TRBJ1-5
CASSYAGGGNQPQHF
>TRBV19|TRBJ1-5
CASSNRMRPQHF
>TRBV7-9|TRBJ1-2
CASSLDGGQALPYGYTF
>TRBV6-2/TRBV6-3|TRBJ2-5
CASSYSTGTSQETQYF
>TRBV6-2/TRBV6-3|TRBJ1-5
CASTGLVGVSGNQPQHF
>TRBV6-4|TRBJ2-2
CASRTTRNTGELFF
>TRBV12-3/TRBV12-4|TRBJ2-3
CASSTGTGQSTDTQYF
>TRBV29-1|TRBJ1-3
CSVEFPTVTSGNTICF
>TRBV28|TRBJ1-2
CASNTGEDRGLYGYTF
>TRBV20-1|TRBJ2-1
CSARFVRVEQFF
>TRBV10-2|TRBJ1-2
CASSDLRTANYGYTF
>TRBV2|TRBJ1-1
CASSQLRGFNTEAFF
>TRBV7-2|TRBJ1-2
CASSRQNAYGYTF
>TRBV2|TRBJ1-2
CASKQGQSNYGYTF
>TRBV10-3|TRBJ2-5
CATGEGQIMQETQYF
>TRBV20-1|TRBJ2-7
CSARLPQVTGTSVTYEQYF
>TRBV24-1|TRBJ1-5
CATSEGDLNQPQHF
>TRBV20-1|TRBJ2-7
CSARAGAYEQYF
>TRBV20-1|TRBJ2-2
CSAPGEAGVNTGELFF
>TRBV19|TRBJ1-3
CASTLLQRSTSGNTIYF
>TRBV2|TRBJ2-7
CATGTHAHEQYF
>TRBV7-8|TRBJ2-3
CASSLVQSSTDTQYF
>TRBV20-1|TRBJ1-1
CSARGSTGANTEAFF
>TRBV7-2|TRBJ2-7
CASSLVSAGGYEQYF
>TRBV6-6|TRBJ1-1
CASGKTVFEAFF
>TRBV20-1|TRBJ2-7
CSARDRRVGGPYEQYF
>TRBV7-2|TRBJ2-3
CASSRRASGSLADTQYF
>TRBV19|TRBJ1-1
CASSLSGTRMNTEAFF
>TRBV7-8|TRBJ1-1
CASSLTGEKTEAFF
>TRBV29-1|TRBJ1-1
CSVGSGGRTEAFF
>TRBV19|TRBJ1-5
CASSIKGDSNQPQHF
>TRBV20-1|TRBJ2-7
CSAVRQSSYEQYF
>TRBV29-1|TRBJ1-1
CSVEGPTDSTEAFF
>TRBV7-2|TRBJ2-7
CASSQSDRNYEQYF
>TRBV6-2/TRBV6-3|TRBJ2-1
CASSQTGALPRGEQFF
>TRBV7-2|TRBJ2-4
CASSQRTLAKNIQYF
>TRBV6-6|TRBJ1-5
CASSYEGGNQPQHF
>TRBV7-3|TRBJ2-1
CASSLTSTMADEQFF
>TRBV24-1|TRBJ2-1
CATSRTSGNNEQFF
>TRBV7-2|TRBJ2-5
CASSLRETFGGTQYF
>TRBV28|TRBJ2-1
CASSPLSGGALNEQFF
>TRBV7-2|TRBJ2-7
CASSVTGNYEQYF
>TRBV20-1|TRBJ2-7
CSARGARDSPYEQYF
>TRBV5-4|TRBJ2-5
CASSSPGTSGNQETQYF
>TRBV7-9|TRBJ1-1
CASSFTESPEAFF
>TRBV11-1|TRBJ2-1
CASSRTTGRALGEQFF
>TRBV7-9|TRBJ2-1
CASSPPASGPTYNEQFF
>TRBV5-5|TRBJ1-1
CASSLTLDCLYTEAFF